The rows below give T cell receptor beta chains drawn from one sample of a study of blood T cell repertoires in COVID-19. Clones were read by immunoSEQ multiplex PCR, and TCRdb kept only the in-frame ones, dropping some. Of some 200,000 clones listed, approximately 80% are singletons. The sample taken for sequencing was peripheral blood. Receptors were obtained from a woman at least 80 years old with COVID-19, enrolled during active disease. Both conserved end residues are part of each CDR3. D genes are given only for firm matches. Clone size is not always given. Where it is, it says once, few, many or a class for expanded clones.

TRBJ1-2 | TRBV11-2 | . | TRBD1 | TGTGCCAGCAGCTTAGGGCTACAGGGGGGTGGCTACACCTTC | CASSLGLQGGGYTF
TRBJ2-7 | TRBV3-1/TRBV3-2 | . | TRBD1 | TGTGCCAGCAGCCAAGGACAGGGCTCCTACGAGCAGTACTTC | CASSQGQGSYEQYF
TRBJ2-5 | TRBV29-1 | . | TRBD2 | TGCAGCGTGGGGGGGTTCCAAGAGACCCAGTACTTC | CSVGGFQETQYF
TRBJ2-7 | TRBV7-9 | . | TRBD1 | TGTGCCAGCAGCGGACAGGGGGCCTACGAGCAGTACTTC | CASSGQGAYEQYF
TRBJ2-4 | TRBV19 | . | . | TGTGCCAGTAGTATCTTGCGGGACCTAGCCAAAAACATTCAGTACTTC | CASSILRDLAKNIQYF
TRBJ1-2 | TRBV16 | . | . | TGTGCCAGCAGCCAATTTTCAGGAGGCAACTATGGCTACACCTTC | CASSQFSGGNYGYTF
TRBJ1-2 | TRBV19 | . | . | TGTGCCAGTAGTATCGTACAGTTCTATGGCTACACCTTC | CASSIVQFYGYTF
TRBJ1-1 | TRBV6-5 | . | TRBD1 | TGTGCCAGCAGAACAGGGGGGACGAACACTGAAGCTTTCTTT | CASRTGGTNTEAFF
TRBJ2-3 | TRBV24-1 | . | . | TGTGCCACCAGTGAGGCCCACACAGATACGCAGTATTTT | CATSEAHTDTQYF
TRBJ2-7 | TRBV5-1 | . | TRBD1 | TGCGCCAGCAGCTCGGGGACAGCGTCCTACGAGCAGTACTTC | CASSSGTASYEQYF
TRBJ1-3 | TRBV7-9 | . | . | TGTGCCAGCAGCCGCGAAGACAGCCCTGGACTAGCTGGAAACACCATATATTTT | CASSREDSPGLAGNTIYF
TRBJ1-4 | TRBV5-1 | . | . | TGCGCCAGCAGCTCCCCGGGGAGTAATGAAAAACTGTTTTTT | CASSSPGSNEKLFF
TRBJ1-1 | TRBV7-3 | . | . | TGTGCCAGCAGCTTATCCCTGTCAGGAGGCGACACTGAAGCTTTCTTT | CASSLSLSGGDTEAFF
TRBJ2-1 | TRBV9 | once | . | TGTGCCAGCAGCGCCTTGGAGGGCAGGGCCGGTAATGAGCAGTTCTTC | CASSALEGRAGNEQFF
TRBJ2-1 | TRBV11-2 | . | TRBD2 | TGTGCCAGCAGCTTACGACTAGCGGGAGATGGCTGGCAGTTCTTC | CASSLRLAGDGWQFF
TRBJ2-7 | TRBV6-5 | . | TRBD1 | TGTGCCAGCATCCAGACAGGGGGGTACGAGCAGTACTTC | CASIQTGGYEQYF
TRBJ1-2 | TRBV6-5 | . | . | TGTGCCAGCAAAACCCCGGGTGGTGGCTACACCTTC | CASKTPGGGYTF
TRBJ2-2 | TRBV18 | . | . | TGTGCCAGCTCACCAGGGCAGGCGAACACCGGGGAGCTGTTTTTT | CASSPGQANTGELFF
TRBJ1-5 | TRBV24-1 | . | TRBD1 | TGTGCCACCAGCGACCATACAGGGGGGCCCCAGCATTTT | CATSDHTGGPQHF
TRBJ1-1 | TRBV19 | . | . | TGTGCCAGCGAGGACAGTCCCTTGAACACTGAAGCTTTCTTT | CASEDSPLNTEAFF
TRBJ2-1 | TRBV5-1 | . | TRBD2 | TGCGCCAGCAGCTTCGGACTAGCATCCAATGAGCAGTTCTTC | CASSFGLASNEQFF
TRBJ2-2 | TRBV7-3 | . | TRBD2 | TGTGCCAGCAGCTTAGAGGGTAGCGGGGGCACCGGGGAGCTGTTTTTT | CASSLEGSGGTGELFF
TRBJ1-5 | TRBV3-1/TRBV3-2 | many | TRBD1 | TGTGCCAGCAGCCAGGACAGGGCCCAGCCCCAGCATTTT | CASSQDRAQPQHF
TRBJ1-6 | TRBV27 | . | . | TGTGCCAGCAGTTCCGACGGGAATAATTCACCCCTCCACTTT | CASSSDGNNSPLHF
TRBJ2-7 | TRBV10-3 | few | TRBD1 | TGTGCCACCACGGACAGGGACTACGAGCAGTACTTC | CATTDRDYEQYF
TRBJ2-7 | TRBV5-8 | . | TRBD2 | TGTGCCAGCAGCTTGGGGCAAGGACTAGCCTACGAGCAGTACTTC | CASSLGQGLAYEQYF
TRBJ2-1 | TRBV5-1 | . | TRBD1 | TGCGCCAGCAGCTCTCAGGGGACAGGGGAGGAGCAGTTCTTC | CASSSQGTGEEQFF
TRBJ2-1 | TRBV18 | . | TRBD1 | TGTGCCAGCTCACTTATACCGGGACAGGGTTACAATGAGCAGTTCTTC | CASSLIPGQGYNEQFF
TRBJ1-3 | TRBV3-1/TRBV3-2 | . | . | TGTGCCAGCAGCCAAGTCGGGACTTCTGGAAACACCATATATTTT | CASSQVGTSGNTIYF
TRBJ2-7 | TRBV7-2 | once | . | TGTGCCAGCAGCCCCGGGACACCGATCTACGAGCAGTACTTC | CASSPGTPIYEQYF
TRBJ1-4 | TRBV5-6 | . | . | TGTGCCAGCAGCTTTCTAGGGGCAAATGAAAAACTGTTTTTT | CASSFLGANEKLFF
TRBJ1-2 | TRBV27 | . | TRBD1 | TGTGCCAGCAGTTTCAACAGGGGCCGCCTCTATGGCTACACCTTC | CASSFNRGRLYGYTF
TRBJ1-6 | TRBV6-2/TRBV6-3 | . | . | TGTGCCAGCAGTTACGCAGGGGCTTATAATTCACCCCTCCACTTT | CASSYAGAYNSPLHF
TRBJ2-2 | TRBV9 | . | . | TGTGCCAGCAGCGTAGGAACCCCAGGTGTCGGGGAGCTGTTTTTT | CASSVGTPGVGELFF
TRBJ2-1 | TRBV7-2 | once | TRBD1 | TGTGCCAGCAGCTTAGGGGCACAGGGGAGTGAGCAGTTCTTC | CASSLGAQGSEQFF
TRBJ2-3 | TRBV5-1 | . | . | TGCGCCAGCAGCCCCCTTGGGAGTAGCACAGATACGCAGTATTTT | CASSPLGSSTDTQYF
TRBJ2-6 | TRBV19 | . | . | TGTGCCAGTAGTATCGGCCTAGATCACTCTGGGGCCAACGTCCTGACTTTC | CASSIGLDHSGANVLTF
TRBJ2-1 | TRBV5-1 | . | . | TGCGCCAGCAGCCCCCAAGGACAAAGGTATGAGCAGTTCTTC | CASSPQGQRYEQFF
TRBJ2-5 | TRBV4-1 | . | TRBD1 | TGCGCCAGCAGCCAAGGCGGGACAGGGGGCGAGACCCAGTACTTC | CASSQGGTGGETQYF
TRBJ2-3 | TRBV11-2 | once | TRBD2 | TGTGCCAGCAGCTTAGTACCGGGACTAGCGGCTACCTCGAGAGATACGCAGTATTTT | CASSLVPGLAATSRDTQYF
TRBJ2-7 | TRBV6-4 | . | . | TGTGCCAGCAGCGAACAGTTCTACGAGCAGTACTTC | CASSEQFYEQYF
TRBJ1-2 | TRBV9 | . | . | TGTGCCAGCAGCGTAGGCTTGTCCGGAGCTAACTATGGCTACACCTTC | CASSVGLSGANYGYTF
TRBJ2-3 | TRBV9 | . | . | TGTGCCAGCAGCGTATTTGGCGGGGGCACAGATACGCAGTATTTT | CASSVFGGGTDTQYF
TRBJ1-4 | TRBV9 | . | . | TGTGCCAGCAGCGTAGGGACAGCTAATGAAAAACTGTTTTTT | CASSVGTANEKLFF
TRBJ1-2 | TRBV18 | . | TRBD1 | TGTGCCAGCTCACTTTCCACGGACAGGGGTCTGGGCTACACCTTC | CASSLSTDRGLGYTF